Shown below are 21 T cell receptor beta chains from a single sample sequenced in a study of identifying expanded T cells in peripheral blood. Some clones are missing from TCRdb's copy, which holds only in-frame ones; the method was immunoSEQ multiplex PCR. The sample carries roughly 86,000 clones, approximately 85% recorded once. The specimen sequenced was blood. The receptor set was obtained from a person between 18 and 70 years old in good health.

The rearrangement links TRBV19 to TRBJ2-6; no reliable D call. Germline lookup yields CDR1 LNHDA and CDR2 SQIVND (reference sequence). This CDR3 contains 14 residues. The V end lost 4 bases, the J end lost 0 bases, and 4 bases lay between the germline ends. The CDR3 nucleotides read TGTGCCAGTAGTACGTACTCTGGGGCCAACGTCCTGACTTTC. This translates into CASSTYSGANVLTF.

This chain joins TRBV30 and TRBJ2-1; TRBD2 matches at 12 bases. Losses at the gene ends were 2 bases for V and 4 bases for J; bases not matched to a gene: 9. CDR1 GTSNPN and CDR2 SVGIG come from the germline V gene (reference sequence). CDR3 length: 17 amino acids. The CDR3 DNA reads TGTGCCTGGAGTCCTGGGAACCTAGCGGGGGGGTACAATGAGCAGTTCTTC. The encoded protein is CAWSPGNLAGGYNEQFF.

By proportion, this clone is medium-sized. The chain is built from TRBV27 and TRBJ1-2; D is ambiguous. The CDR3 totals 15 residues. Trimming shortened V by 6 bases and J by 2 bases, and 16 bases separated the two germline ends. The germline V gene encodes CDR1 MNHEY and CDR2 SMNVEV (reference sequence). The CDR3 DNA reads as TGTGCCAGCAGCCCCCGACCGTCGACAAACTATGGCTACACCTTC. Translation gives CASSPRPSTNYGYTF.

The V gene is TRBV27, the J gene TRBJ1-1; possibly TRBD1 for D (6 bases). Trimming removed 6 bases at V and 1 base at J, with 9 bases between. CDR1 is MNHEY, CDR2 SMNVEV, per germline (reference sequence). This CDR3 is built from 13 residues. CDR3 DNA: TGTGCCAGCAGGCCACAGGGGAACACTGAAGCTTTCTTT. As protein: CASRPQGNTEAFF.

This clone was recorded only once. The chain uses TRBV9 and TRBJ1-1, with D perhaps TRBD1 (6 bases). Germline V gene data show CDR1 as SGDLS and CDR2 as YYNGEE. This CDR3 is 15 amino acids long. The germline V and J ends were trimmed by 3 bases and 3 bases, with 15 bases remaining between them. The CDR3 spells CASSAGRGYDTEAFF. As DNA, the CDR3 is TGTGCCAGCAGCGCCGGCAGGGGATATGACACTGAAGCTTTCTTT.

The V call is TRBV19, the J call TRBJ1-2, with D hard to call. Trimming pared 5 bases from V and 5 bases from J, leaving 15 bases between. The CDR3 extends over 14 amino acids. Per the germline V gene, CDR1 is LNHDA and CDR2 is SQIVND (reference sequence). Here the CDR3 DNA reads TGTGCCAGTAGTTTCGGCAGTCTACTGTATGGCTACACCTTC. Its translation is CASSFGSLLYGYTF.

The V call is TRBV5-1, the J call TRBJ2-1, with 13 bases fitting TRBD2. Germline V gives CDR1 SGHRS, CDR2 YFSETQ. J was trimmed by 7 bases and V by 2 bases; bases with no gene match: 3. This CDR3 has 15 residues. Here the CDR3 DNA reads TGCGCCAGCAGCTTACTAGCGGGGGGGCGGAATGAGCAGTTCTTC. Protein product: CASSLLAGGRNEQFF.

V gene TRBV10-3 combines with J gene TRBJ2-3; 10 nucleotides align to TRBD2. J was trimmed by 7 bases and V by 0 bases; bases with no gene match: 7. Germline loops: CDR1 ENHRY, CDR2 SYGVKD. The CDR3 runs 16 residues. The CDR3 loop is CAISESKRGGLHTQYF. In nucleotides, the CDR3 is TGTGCCATCAGTGAGTCCAAGCGGGGGGGCCTCCATACGCAGTATTTT.

The V gene is TRBV10-1, the J gene TRBJ2-2; D is ambiguous. Per germline, CDR1 WNHNN and CDR2 SYGVQD (reference sequence). The CDR3 consists of 17 residues. V was clipped by 4 bases and J by 1 base, with 16 bases between them. The CDR3 sequence is CASSVTEGPQNTGELFF. CDR3 nucleotides: TGCGCCAGCAGTGTAACAGAAGGCCCCCAGAACACCGGGGAGCTGTTTTTT.

The gene calls are TRBV7-2 and TRBJ1-6; D is unclear. This CDR3 is built from 16 residues. Looked up from germline, CDR1 is SGHTA and CDR2 is FQGNSA. V lost 5 bases to trimming and J lost 8 bases, with 19 bases between them. Here the CDR3 DNA reads TGTGCCAGCAGCCGCGCGGTAACAGACCTTTATTCACCCCTCCACTTT. Amino acids: CASSRAVTDLYSPLHF.

This chain joins TRBV19 and TRBJ1-1; D remains ambiguous. V was trimmed by 3 bases and J by 2 bases, leaving 13 bases between them. The CDR3 extends over 15 amino acids. CDR1 is LNHDA, CDR2 SQIVND, per germline (reference sequence). CDR3 residues: CASSIYPGRNTEAFF. In DNA, the CDR3 is TGTGCCAGTAGTATTTACCCCGGGAGAAACACTGAAGCTTTCTTT.

The chain recombines TRBV7-8 with TRBJ1-1; D is perhaps TRBD1 (5 bases). The V end lost 5 bases, the J end lost 5 bases, and 15 bases lay between the germline ends. Looked up from germline, CDR1 is SGHVS and CDR2 is FQNEAQ. This CDR3 has 14 residues. The CDR3 DNA is TGTGCCAGCAGCCGCCGAAGGGGCACAACTGAAGCTTTCTTT. It translates to CASSRRRGTTEAFF.

V usage is TRBV5-1 and J usage is TRBJ2-5, with D tentatively TRBD1 or TRBD2 (5 bases each). Germline-derived CDR1 and CDR2 are SGHRS and YFSETQ. This CDR3 is 14 amino acids long. V gave up 5 bases and J gave up 5 bases, with 16 bases separating them. The CDR3 loop is CASSPGAHGETQYF. As DNA, the CDR3 is TGCGCCAGCAGTCCCGGGGCCCACGGGGAGACCCAGTACTTC.

The chain joins TRBV11-3 to TRBJ1-4; TRBD1 matches 8 bases. The germline V gene encodes CDR1 SGHNT and CDR2 YENEEA. The CDR3 is made up of 15 amino acids. V was pared by 0 bases and J by 6 bases, with 3 bases of the junction left unmatched. The CDR3 here is CASSLEQGAYEKLFF. CDR3 coding DNA: TGTGCCAGCAGCTTAGAGCAGGGGGCGTATGAAAAACTGTTTTTT.

V and J are TRBV19 and TRBJ1-2; the D is unclear. This CDR3 is built from 14 residues. Trimming pared 8 bases from V and 7 bases from J, leaving 20 bases between. CDR1 and CDR2 (germline): LNHDA, SQIVND (reference sequence). DNA for the CDR3: TGTGCCAGTTCATTCGACTCAGATGGCAGTGGCTACACCTTC. Its protein is CASSFDSDGSGYTF.

The chain carries TRBV6-4 and TRBJ1-1; D is undetermined. Germline V gene lookup returns CDR1 MRHNA and CDR2 SNTAGT. This CDR3 is built from 12 residues. Trimming took 7 bases from V and 1 from J, leaving 7 bases between them. CDR3 nucleotides: TGTGCCAGCATTCTGCCGAACACTGAAGCTTTCTTT. Translated, it gives CASILPNTEAFF.

The rearrangement links TRBV5-1 to TRBJ2-2; 12 positions agree with TRBD2. V dropped 4 bases and J dropped 6; count of bases not matched to a gene: 7. The CDR3 totals 16 residues. CDR1 is SGHRS, CDR2 YFSETQ, per germline. The CDR3 protein is CASSAASGGAPGELFF. The CDR3, as DNA: TGCGCCAGCAGCGCCGCTAGCGGGGGGGCCCCCGGGGAGCTGTTTTTT.

The chain recombines TRBV6-5 with TRBJ2-1; the D gene could be TRBD1 or TRBD2 (5 bases each). This CDR3 is built from 13 residues. Germline CDR1 and CDR2: MNHEY and SVGAGI. The V and J ends lost 7 bases and 7 bases respectively, with 14 bases between them. The CDR3 DNA reads as TGTGCCAGCATGGTTTCGGGGCTAAATGAGCAGTTCTTC. Residues: CASMVSGLNEQFF.

This clone came up once. The V call is TRBV5-1, the J call TRBJ2-7; no clear D gene. The CDR3 runs to 10 residues. CDR1 and CDR2 from the germline V gene are SGHRS and YFSETQ. Deletions cut 0 bases from V and 6 bases from J, with 1 base between. The CDR3 sequence is CASSLAEQYF. CDR3 bases: TGCGCCAGCAGCTTGGCCGAGCAGTACTTC.

The chain couples TRBV6-1 to TRBJ2-7; D gene unclear. Trimming removed 0 bases at V and 0 bases at J, with 12 bases between. Germline-derived CDR1 and CDR2 are MNHNS and SASEGT. This CDR3 has 16 residues. DNA of the CDR3: TGTGCCAGCAGTGAAGCCCCCCCAATCATCTCCTACGAGCAGTACTTC. Its translation is CASSEAPPIISYEQYF.

Concerning this clone: Relative to the germline gene, one junction end is altered; a read error may explain this. The chain is built from TRBV25-1 and TRBJ2-7, with 9 bases fitting TRBD1. This CDR3 has 15 amino acids. Germline CDR1 MGHDK, CDR2 SYGVNS. Here the CDR3 reads CAGSQFRGQGDEQYF. The CDR3 DNA sequence: TGTGCCGGCAGCCAATTTAGGGGACAGGGCGACGAGCAGTACTTC.